The next 21 T cell receptor beta chains were all read from a single sample in a study of cytomegalovirus exposure and HLA in healthy donors. TCRdb's table, derived via immunoSEQ multiplex PCR, lists solely in-frame clones and lacks some. This repertoire shows fewer than 120,000 clones, 88% found once; its top ten account for approximately 1.4%. Material for sequencing was PBMCs. Receptors originate from a woman aged 25 to 39 in good health and CMV-seropositive.

The chain recombines TRBV7-2 with TRBJ2-7; TRBD2 might be the D (5 bases). Germline assignment: CDR1 SGHTA and CDR2 FQGNSA. V was shortened by 0 bases and J by 4 bases, with 19 bases between the two germline ends. The CDR3 is 17 residues long. The CDR3 DNA reads TGTGCCAGCAGCTTAGCGTCGAGGGCGCTCGCCGGGTACGAGCAGTACTTC. It translates to CASSLASRALAGYEQYF. Full variable domain (outside the CDR3, taken from reference TRBV7-2 and TRBJ2-7): GAGVSQSPSNKVTEKGKDVELRCDPISGHTALYWYRQSLGQGLEFLIYFQGNSAPDKSGLPSDRFSAERTGGSVSTLTIQRTQQEDSAVYLCASSLASRALAGYEQYFGPGTRLTVT.

The J gene is TRBJ1-1, the V gene TRBV2; D is unclear. This CDR3 region has 11 residues. Looked up from germline, CDR1 is SNHLY and CDR2 is FYNNEI. V was clipped by 1 base and J by 8 bases, with 5 bases between them. The CDR3 DNA sequence: TGTGCCAGCAGTGAAGATCGGGAAGCTTTCTTT. Encoded protein: CASSEDREAFF.

The chain recombines TRBV27 with TRBJ2-4; 9 bases fit TRBD2. Germline CDR1 MNHEY, CDR2 SMNVEV (reference sequence). CDR3 length equals 19 residues. J lost 0 bases, V lost 3 bases, and 12 bases had no gene match. Here the CDR3 reads CASSLKAGGLPLAKNIQYF. CDR3 coding DNA: TGTGCCAGCAGTTTGAAAGCGGGGGGACTACCTTTAGCCAAAAACATTCAGTACTTC.

The chain uses TRBV15 and TRBJ1-2, with a tentative D call TRBD1 (6 bases). The CDR3 length is 16 residues. Germline V gives CDR1 LNHNV, CDR2 YYDKDF (reference sequence). The V end lost 3 bases, the J end lost 0 bases, and 14 bases lay between the germline ends. CDR3 region: CATSSGMGGPNYGYTF. The CDR3 coding sequence is TGTGCCACCAGCAGTGGGATGGGGGGGCCTAACTATGGCTACACCTTC.

V usage is TRBV5-1 and J usage is TRBJ2-1; 10 positions agree with TRBD2. V lost 1 base to trimming and J lost 7 bases; unmatched junction nucleotides: 17. Germline CDR1 SGHRS, CDR2 YFSETQ. The CDR3 has 19 amino acids. CDR3 protein: CASSLPPRRAGGDRNEQFF. DNA for the CDR3: TGCGCCAGCAGCTTGCCACCCCGAAGAGCGGGAGGGGATAGGAATGAGCAGTTCTTC.

The rearrangement joins TRBV27 to TRBJ2-7, with D possibly TRBD1 on 6 matching bases. Germline-derived CDR1 and CDR2 are MNHEY and SMNVEV (reference sequence). Trimming pared 4 bases from V and 5 bases from J, leaving 21 bases between. The CDR3 length is 16 residues. The CDR3 sequence: CASSSLTGGSAHEQYF. The CDR3 bases are TGTGCCAGCAGTTCCCTAACTGGGGGCTCTGCCCACGAGCAGTACTTC.

This clone was seen only a few times. The V and J genes are TRBV11-2 and TRBJ2-5; possible D gene TRBD2, 5 bases. CDR1 is SGHAT and CDR2 is FQNNGV in the germline V gene. V lost 5 bases, J lost 12 bases, and 13 bases lay in between. The CDR3 sequence is 11 residues long. The CDR3 bases are TGTGCCAGCAGCCTAGGAGGTGTCGAGTACTTC. Translation gives CASSLGGVEYF.

The chain is built from TRBV30 and TRBJ1-2; possible D gene TRBD1, 6 bases. Trimming pared 5 bases from V and 5 bases from J, leaving 12 bases between. The CDR3 spans 12 residues. The V gene's germline CDR1 is GTSNPN and CDR2 SVGIG (reference sequence). The chain's CDR3 is CAWQGSRYGYTF. Here the CDR3 DNA reads TGTGCCTGGCAGGGGTCTCGGTATGGCTACACCTTC.

V and J are TRBV7-2 and TRBJ2-1, with D tentatively TRBD2 (6 bases). The CDR3 loop spans 15 amino acids. Per the germline V gene, CDR1 is SGHTA and CDR2 is FQGNSA. V lost 6 bases, J lost 5 bases, and 17 bases lay in between. The CDR3 loop reads CASRGGGGSHNEQFF. The DNA for the CDR3 is TGTGCCAGCAGAGGAGGCGGAGGGTCCCACAATGAGCAGTTCTTC.

CDR3 coding DNA: TGTGCCAGCAGTGATGCCGACAGGGGGCTCAATCAGCCCCAGCATTTT. Residues: CASSDADRGLNQPQHF. The chain links TRBV6-1 to TRBJ1-5; the match to TRBD1 covers 10 bases. Germline CDR1 MNHNS, CDR2 SASEGT. Trimming at V came to 3 bases and at J to 3 bases, leaving 5 bases not matched to a gene. There are 16 residues in the CDR3.

The chain uses TRBV6-1 and TRBJ2-5; maybe TRBD2 (6 bases). V lost 6 bases and J 1 base, leaving 15 bases between the germline ends. Germline CDR1 reads MNHNS; CDR2 reads SASEGT. The CDR3 runs to 15 residues. The CDR3 protein is CASRGLGLAQETQYF. CDR3 DNA sequence: TGTGCCAGCAGGGGACTCGGACTTGCCCAAGAGACCCAGTACTTC.

This clone was recorded once. The gene calls are TRBV6-1 and TRBJ1-6; D not certain. The germline CDR1 and CDR2 sequences are MNHNS and SASEGT. V was trimmed by 2 bases and J by 9 bases, leaving 11 bases between them. This CDR3 is built from 14 residues. In DNA form, the CDR3 reads TGTGCCAGCAGTGAAAGTGAAGGCGGTTCACCCCTCCACTTT. This encodes CASSESEGGSPLHF.

The V and J genes are TRBV28 and TRBJ2-1; 9 nucleotides line up with TRBD1. Trimming cost V 6 bases and J 5 bases; bases outside gene matches: 5. The CDR3 runs 14 residues. Germline values: CDR1 MDHEN, CDR2 SYDVKM. The CDR3 sequence is CASRGDRANNEQFF. CDR3 bases: TGTGCCAGCAGAGGGGACAGGGCCAACAATGAGCAGTTCTTC.

The chain combines TRBV5-6 with TRBJ2-2; tentatively, D is TRBD2 (6 bases). The germline CDR1 and CDR2 sequences are SGHDT and YYEEEE. Trimming stripped 6 bases from V and 5 bases from J, with 14 bases between. The CDR3 is made up of 14 amino acids. CDR3 DNA sequence: TGTGCCAGCACCCGGCAGGGAGGAACCGGGGAGCTGTTTTTT. Translating it yields CASTRQGGTGELFF.

The chain joins TRBV4-1 to TRBJ1-4, with TRBD1 as a possible D gene (5 bases). V was pared by 6 bases and J by 4 bases, with 18 bases between. From germline, CDR1 is MGHRA and CDR2 YSYEKL. There are 16 residues in the CDR3. The CDR3 loop reads CASSQPLGLGNEKLFF. Written as DNA, the CDR3 is TGCGCCAGCAGTCAACCGCTGGGGCTGGGTAATGAAAAACTGTTTTTT.

This clone was counted ten times or more. The genes are TRBV29-1 and TRBJ1-5, with 11 bases fitting TRBD1. This CDR3 comprises 14 residues. CDR1 is SQVTM, CDR2 ANQGSEA, per germline. The J segment lost 2 bases and the V segment lost 5 bases, leaving 2 bases of the junction unmatched. DNA of the CDR3: TGCAGCGTTCGGACAGGGGGCGGCAATCAGCCCCAGCATTTT. It encodes CSVRTGGGNQPQHF.

The chain uses TRBV4-2 and TRBJ2-2; a weak D match, TRBD2 (6 bases). The CDR3 totals 17 residues. Germline loops: CDR1 LGHNA, CDR2 YNFKEQ. Trimming took 1 base from V and 5 from J, leaving 17 bases between them. CDR3 sequence (DNA): TGTGCCAGCAGCCAAGCCGGTACGGCCCGGGGGACCGGGGAGCTGTTTTTT. As protein: CASSQAGTARGTGELFF.

This chain uses TRBV5-1 with TRBJ2-1; TRBD2 might be the D (6 bases). This CDR3 spans 13 amino acids. Germline-derived CDR1 and CDR2 are SGHRS and YFSETQ. Trimming removed 5 bases from V and 6 bases from J, with 12 bases in between. The CDR3 region is CASRRQGGNEQFF. The DNA of the CDR3 is TGCGCCAGCAGAAGGCAGGGAGGCAATGAGCAGTTCTTC. The full variable domain, rest sourced from reference TRBV5-1 and TRBJ2-1, is KAGVTQTPRYLIKTRGQQVTLSCSPISGHRSVSWYQQTPGQGLQFLFEYFSETQRNKGNFPGRFSGRQFSNSRSEMNVSTLELGDSALYLCASRRQGGNEQFFGPGTRLTVL.

The V gene is TRBV7-9, the J gene TRBJ2-1, with no clear D. Trimming took 3 bases from V and 4 from J, leaving 7 bases between them. Germline CDR1 and CDR2: SEHNR and FQNEAQ (reference sequence). The CDR3 is 13 residues long. The CDR3 spells CASSFIRYNEQFF. CDR3 nucleotides: TGTGCCAGCAGCTTTATTCGGTACAATGAGCAGTTCTTC. Based on the CDR3 plus reference TRBV7-9 and TRBJ2-1, the full variable domain is DTGVSQNPRHKITKRGQNVTFRCDPISEHNRLYWYRQTLGQGPEFLTYFQNEAQLEKSRLLSDRFSAERPKGSFSTLEIQRTEQGDSAMYLCASSFIRYNEQFFGPGTRLTVL.

V usage is TRBV27 and J usage is TRBJ2-7; 13 nucleotides agree with TRBD2. V lost 4 bases to trimming and J lost 9 bases; unmatched junction nucleotides: 9. Per the germline V gene, CDR1 is MNHEY and CDR2 is SMNVEV (reference sequence). The CDR3 extends over 15 amino acids. This CDR3 reads CASSSPTSGGFMQYF. The CDR3 DNA is TGTGCCAGCAGTTCCCCGACTAGCGGGGGGTTTATGCAGTACTTC.

The gene calls are TRBV30 and TRBJ1-2, with 7 bases matching TRBD1. With 1 base clipped from V and 6 bases from J, the junction kept 11 bases outside the gene matches. In germline, CDR1 is GTSNPN, CDR2 SVGIG (reference sequence). This CDR3 has 15 amino acids. The CDR3 DNA reads TGTGCCTGGAGTGCGGGACAGCTCGGGATTAATGGCTACACCTTC. Amino acid sequence: CAWSAGQLGINGYTF. Drawing the rest from reference TRBV30 and TRBJ1-2, the complete variable domain is SQTIHQWPATLVQPVGSPLSLECTVEGTSNPNLYWYRQAAGRGLQLLFYSVGIGQISSEVPQNLSASRPQDRQFILSSKKLLLSDSGFYLCAWSAGQLGINGYTFGSGTRLTVV.